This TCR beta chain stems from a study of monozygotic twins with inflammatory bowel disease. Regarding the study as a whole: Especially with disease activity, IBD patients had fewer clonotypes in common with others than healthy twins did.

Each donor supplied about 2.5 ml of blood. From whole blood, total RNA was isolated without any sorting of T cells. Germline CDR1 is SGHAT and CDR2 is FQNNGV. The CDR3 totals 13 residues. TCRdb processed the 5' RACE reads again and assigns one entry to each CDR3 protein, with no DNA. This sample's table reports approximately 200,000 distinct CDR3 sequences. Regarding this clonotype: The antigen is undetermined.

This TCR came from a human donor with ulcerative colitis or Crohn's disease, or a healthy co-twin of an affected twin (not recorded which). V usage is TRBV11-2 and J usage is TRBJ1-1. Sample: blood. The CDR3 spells CASSLQAGAEAFF.